Detailed here is one TCR beta chain. Produced via immunoSEQ multiplex PCR; TCRdb's table is partial and in-frame only. The data contain more than 200,000 clones, roughly 80% of them singletons. This record comes from a study of blood T cell repertoires in COVID-19. At the level of the study: Sources were T cells, B-cell-depleted T cells, or PBMCs; the material itself was cDNA or gDNA.

Sequenced sample: peripheral blood. This TCR was sampled from a woman in her 70s with active or convalescent COVID-19.

The CDR3 sequence is CASSRSMRGGTDTQYF. CDR3 DNA: TGTGCCAGCAGCCGAAGTATGCGGGGGGGCACAGATACGCAGTATTTT. This chain uses TRBV7-3 with TRBJ2-3; 8 nucleotides match TRBD2. CDR1 and CDR2 from the germline V gene are SGHTA and FQGTGA. The ends lost 5 bases at V and 1 base at J; junction bases unmatched: 8. The length of the CDR3 is 16 residues.